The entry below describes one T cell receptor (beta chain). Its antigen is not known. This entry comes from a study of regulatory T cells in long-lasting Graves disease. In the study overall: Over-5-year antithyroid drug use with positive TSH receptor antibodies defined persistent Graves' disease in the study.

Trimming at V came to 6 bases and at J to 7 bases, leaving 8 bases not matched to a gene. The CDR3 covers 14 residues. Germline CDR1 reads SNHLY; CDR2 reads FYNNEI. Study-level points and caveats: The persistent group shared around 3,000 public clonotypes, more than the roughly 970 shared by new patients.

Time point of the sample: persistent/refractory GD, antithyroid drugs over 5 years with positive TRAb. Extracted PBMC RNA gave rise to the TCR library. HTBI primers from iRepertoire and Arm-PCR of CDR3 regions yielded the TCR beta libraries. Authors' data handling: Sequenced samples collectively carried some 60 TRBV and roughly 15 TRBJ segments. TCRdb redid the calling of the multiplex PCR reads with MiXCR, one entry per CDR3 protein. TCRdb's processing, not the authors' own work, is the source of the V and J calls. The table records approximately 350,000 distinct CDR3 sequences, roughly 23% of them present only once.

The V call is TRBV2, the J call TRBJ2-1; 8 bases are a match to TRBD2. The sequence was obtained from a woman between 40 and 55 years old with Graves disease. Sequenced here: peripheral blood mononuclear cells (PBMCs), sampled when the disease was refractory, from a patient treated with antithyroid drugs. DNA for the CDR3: TGTGCCAGCAGGGGTAGGACTAGCATGAATGAGCAGTTCTTC. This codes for CASRGRTSMNEQFF.